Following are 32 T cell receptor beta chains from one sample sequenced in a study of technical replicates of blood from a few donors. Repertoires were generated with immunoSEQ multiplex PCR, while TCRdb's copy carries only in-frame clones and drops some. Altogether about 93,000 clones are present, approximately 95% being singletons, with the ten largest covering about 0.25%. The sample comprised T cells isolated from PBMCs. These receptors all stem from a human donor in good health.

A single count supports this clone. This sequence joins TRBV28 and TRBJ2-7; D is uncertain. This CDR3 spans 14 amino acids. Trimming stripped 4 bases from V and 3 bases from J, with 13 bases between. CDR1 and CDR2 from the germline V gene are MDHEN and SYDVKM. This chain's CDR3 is CASSSSGRHYEQYF. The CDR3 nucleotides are TGTGCCAGCAGTTCAAGTGGCAGACACTACGAGCAGTACTTC.

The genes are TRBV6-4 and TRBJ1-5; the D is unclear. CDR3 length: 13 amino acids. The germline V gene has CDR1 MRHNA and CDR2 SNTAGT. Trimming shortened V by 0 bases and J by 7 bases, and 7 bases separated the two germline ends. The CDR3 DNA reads TGTGCCAGCAGTGACTCTCCAGGCCAGCCCCAGCATTTT. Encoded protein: CASSDSPGQPQHF.

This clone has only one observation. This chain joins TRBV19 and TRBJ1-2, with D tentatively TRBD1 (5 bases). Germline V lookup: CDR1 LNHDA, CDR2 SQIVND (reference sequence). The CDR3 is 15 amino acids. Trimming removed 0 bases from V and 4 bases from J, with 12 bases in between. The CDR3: CASSIDRGAGYGYTF. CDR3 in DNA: TGTGCCAGTAGTATAGATCGTGGGGCCGGCTATGGCTACACCTTC. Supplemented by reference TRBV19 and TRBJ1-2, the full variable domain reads DGGITQSPKYLFRKEGQNVTLSCEQNLNHDAMYWYRQDPGQGLRLIYYSQIVNDFQKGDIAEGYSVSREKKESFPLTVTSAQKNPTAFYLCASSIDRGAGYGYTFGSGTRLTVV.

CDR3 loop: CASSSGAANTGELFF. For the CDR3, the DNA is TGTGCCAGCAGCTCGGGAGCCGCGAACACCGGGGAGCTGTTTTTT. This sequence joins TRBV27 and TRBJ2-2; D might be TRBD2 (6 bases). V dropped 6 bases and J dropped 0 bases, with 11 bases sitting between them. The germline CDR1 and CDR2 sequences are MNHEY and SMNVEV (reference sequence). The CDR3 extends over 15 amino acids.

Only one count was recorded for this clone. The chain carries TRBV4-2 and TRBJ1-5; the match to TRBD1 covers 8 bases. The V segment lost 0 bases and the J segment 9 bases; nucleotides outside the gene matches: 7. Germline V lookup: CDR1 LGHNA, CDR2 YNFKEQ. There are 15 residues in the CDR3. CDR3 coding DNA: TGTGCCAGCAGCCAAGATGAGACAGGGGAGAGGCCCCAGCATTTT. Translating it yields CASSQDETGERPQHF.

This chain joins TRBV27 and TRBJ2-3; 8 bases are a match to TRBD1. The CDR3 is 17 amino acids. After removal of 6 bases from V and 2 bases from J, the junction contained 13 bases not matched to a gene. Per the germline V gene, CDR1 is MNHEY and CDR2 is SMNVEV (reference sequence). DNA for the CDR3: TGTGCCAGCAGATTACAAGGCGGACAGGGCCACACAGATACGCAGTATTTT. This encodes CASRLQGGQGHTDTQYF.

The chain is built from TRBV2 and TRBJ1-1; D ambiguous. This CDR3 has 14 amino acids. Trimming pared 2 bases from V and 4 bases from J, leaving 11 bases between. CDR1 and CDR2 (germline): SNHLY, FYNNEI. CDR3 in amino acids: CASSEQAYFTEAFF. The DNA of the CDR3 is TGTGCCAGCAGTGAACAGGCCTATTTCACTGAAGCTTTCTTT.

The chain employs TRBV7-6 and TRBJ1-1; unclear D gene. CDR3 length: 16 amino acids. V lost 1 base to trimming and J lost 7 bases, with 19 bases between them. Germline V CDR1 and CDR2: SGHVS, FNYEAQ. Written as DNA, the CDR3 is TGTGCCAGCAGCTTAGATAGCTTTCAGATTGGTCTTGAAGCTTTCTTT. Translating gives CASSLDSFQIGLEAFF.

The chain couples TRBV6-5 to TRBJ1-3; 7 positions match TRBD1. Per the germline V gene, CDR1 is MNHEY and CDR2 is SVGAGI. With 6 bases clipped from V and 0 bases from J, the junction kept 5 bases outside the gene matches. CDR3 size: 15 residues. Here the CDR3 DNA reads TGTGCCAGCAGCCCAGGGGGTTACTCTGGAAACACCATATATTTT. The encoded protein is CASSPGGYSGNTIYF.

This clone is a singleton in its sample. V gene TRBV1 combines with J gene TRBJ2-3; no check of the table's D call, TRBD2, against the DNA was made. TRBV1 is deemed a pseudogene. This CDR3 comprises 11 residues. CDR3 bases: TGCACCAGAACTGCCTCCGATACGCAGTATTTT. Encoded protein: CTRTASDTQYF.

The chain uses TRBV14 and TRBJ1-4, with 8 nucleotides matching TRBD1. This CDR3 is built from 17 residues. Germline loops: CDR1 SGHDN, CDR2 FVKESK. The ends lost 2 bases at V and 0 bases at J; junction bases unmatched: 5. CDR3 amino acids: CASSQPTGATTNEKLFF. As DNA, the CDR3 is TGTGCCAGCAGCCAACCGACAGGGGCTACAACTAATGAAAAACTGTTTTTT.

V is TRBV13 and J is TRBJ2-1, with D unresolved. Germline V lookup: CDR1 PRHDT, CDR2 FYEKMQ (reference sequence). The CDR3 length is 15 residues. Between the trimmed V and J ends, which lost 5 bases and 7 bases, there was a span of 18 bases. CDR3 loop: CASSIQVSAGNEQFF. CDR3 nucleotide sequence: TGTGCCAGCAGCATCCAAGTGTCGGCCGGGAATGAGCAGTTCTTC.

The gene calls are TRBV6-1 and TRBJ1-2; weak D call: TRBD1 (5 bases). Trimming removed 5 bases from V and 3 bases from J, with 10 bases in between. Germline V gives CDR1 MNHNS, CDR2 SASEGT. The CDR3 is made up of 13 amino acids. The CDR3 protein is CASSLDSHYGYTF. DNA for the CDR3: TGTGCCAGCAGTCTTGACAGCCACTATGGCTACACCTTC.

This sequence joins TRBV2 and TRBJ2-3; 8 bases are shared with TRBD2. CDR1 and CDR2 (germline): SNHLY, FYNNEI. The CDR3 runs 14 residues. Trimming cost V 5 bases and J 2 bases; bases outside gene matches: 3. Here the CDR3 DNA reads TGTGCCAGCAGTCTTAGCGGGGCCACAGATACGCAGTATTTT. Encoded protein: CASSLSGATDTQYF.

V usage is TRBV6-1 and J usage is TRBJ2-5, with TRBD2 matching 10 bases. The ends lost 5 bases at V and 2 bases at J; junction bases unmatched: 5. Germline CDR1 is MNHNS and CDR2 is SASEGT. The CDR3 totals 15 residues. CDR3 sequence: CASSWTSGQQETQYF. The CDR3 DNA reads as TGTGCCAGCAGTTGGACTAGCGGACAACAAGAGACCCAGTACTTC.

The CDR3 sequence is CASSRTGSYEQYF. Written as DNA, the CDR3 is TGCGCCAGCAGCCGGACAGGTTCCTACGAGCAGTACTTC. The chain combines TRBV4-1 with TRBJ2-7; 7 nucleotides align to TRBD1. The CDR3 is 13 residues long. J lost 1 base, V lost 4 bases, and 1 base had no gene match. Germline V lookup: CDR1 MGHRA, CDR2 YSYEKL.

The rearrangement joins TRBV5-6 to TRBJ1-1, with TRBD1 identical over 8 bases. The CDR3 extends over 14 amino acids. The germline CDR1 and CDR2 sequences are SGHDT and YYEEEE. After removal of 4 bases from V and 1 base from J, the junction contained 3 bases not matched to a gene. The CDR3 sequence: CASSRQGKNTEAFF. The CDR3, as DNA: TGTGCCAGCAGCCGACAGGGGAAGAACACTGAAGCTTTCTTT.

CDR3 amino acids: CSARGGDTEAFF. DNA for the CDR3: TGCAGCGCCCGCGGCGGGGACACTGAAGCTTTCTTT. J is TRBJ1-1 and V is TRBV29-1; D is uncertain. This CDR3 region has 12 residues. CDR1 is SQVTM, CDR2 ANQGSEA, per germline. Trimming removed 7 bases at V and 3 bases at J, with 12 bases between.

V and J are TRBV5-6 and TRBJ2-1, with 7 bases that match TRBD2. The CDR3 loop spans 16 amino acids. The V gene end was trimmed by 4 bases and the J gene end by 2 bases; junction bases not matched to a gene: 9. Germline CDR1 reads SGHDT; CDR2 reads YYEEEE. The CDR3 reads CASSMVKRGPYNEQFF. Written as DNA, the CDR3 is TGTGCCAGCAGCATGGTAAAGCGGGGCCCCTACAATGAGCAGTTCTTC. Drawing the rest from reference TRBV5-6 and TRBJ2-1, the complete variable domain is DAGVTQSPTHLIKTRGQQVTLRCSPKSGHDTVSWYQQALGQGPQFIFQYYEEEERQRGNFPDRFSGHQFPNYSSELNVNALLLGDSALYLCASSMVKRGPYNEQFFGPGTRLTVL.

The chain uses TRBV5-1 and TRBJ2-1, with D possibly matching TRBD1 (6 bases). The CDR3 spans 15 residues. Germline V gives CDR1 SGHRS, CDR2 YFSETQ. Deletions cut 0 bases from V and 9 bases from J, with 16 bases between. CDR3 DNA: TGCGCCAGCAGCTTGGATTTACAGGGATTAATTGAGCAGTTCTTC. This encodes CASSLDLQGLIEQFF.

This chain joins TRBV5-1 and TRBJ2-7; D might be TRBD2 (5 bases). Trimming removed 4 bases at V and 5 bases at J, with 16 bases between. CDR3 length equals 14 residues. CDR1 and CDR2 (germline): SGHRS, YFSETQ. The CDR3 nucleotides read TGCGCCAGCAGCCAACAAGGGCGGGTCGACGAGCAGTACTTC. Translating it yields CASSQQGRVDEQYF.

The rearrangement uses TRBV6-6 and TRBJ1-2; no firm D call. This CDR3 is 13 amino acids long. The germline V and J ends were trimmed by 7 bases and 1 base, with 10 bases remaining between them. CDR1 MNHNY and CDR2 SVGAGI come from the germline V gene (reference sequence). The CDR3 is CASKQQHNYGYTF. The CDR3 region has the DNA TGTGCCAGCAAACAGCAACATAACTATGGCTACACCTTC.

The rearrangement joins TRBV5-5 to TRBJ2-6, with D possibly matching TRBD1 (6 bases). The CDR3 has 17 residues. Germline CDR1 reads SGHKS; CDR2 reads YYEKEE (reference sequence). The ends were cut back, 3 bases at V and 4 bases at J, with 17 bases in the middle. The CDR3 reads CASSSTGITVGANVLTF. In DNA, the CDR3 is TGTGCCAGCAGCTCCACAGGGATCACTGTAGGGGCCAACGTCCTGACTTTC.

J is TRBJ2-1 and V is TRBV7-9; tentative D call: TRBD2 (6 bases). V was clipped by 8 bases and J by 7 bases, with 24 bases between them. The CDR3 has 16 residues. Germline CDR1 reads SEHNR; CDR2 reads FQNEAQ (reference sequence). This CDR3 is CASDAIAAHRWNEQFF. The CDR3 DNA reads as TGTGCCAGCGACGCGATAGCGGCTCACCGGTGGAATGAGCAGTTCTTC.

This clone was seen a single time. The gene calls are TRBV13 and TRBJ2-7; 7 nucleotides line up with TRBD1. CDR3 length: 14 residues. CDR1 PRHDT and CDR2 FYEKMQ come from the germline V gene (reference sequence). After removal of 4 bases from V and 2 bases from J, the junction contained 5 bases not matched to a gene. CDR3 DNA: TGTGCCAGCAGCTACCGGACAGGCACCTACGAGCAGTACTTC. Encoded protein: CASSYRTGTYEQYF.

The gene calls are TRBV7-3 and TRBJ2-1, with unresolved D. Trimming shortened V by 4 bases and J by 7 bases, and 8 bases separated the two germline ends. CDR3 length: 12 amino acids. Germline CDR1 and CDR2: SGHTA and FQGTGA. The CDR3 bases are TGTGCCAGCAGCTCGGGTGGGAATGAGCAGTTCTTC. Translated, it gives CASSSGGNEQFF.

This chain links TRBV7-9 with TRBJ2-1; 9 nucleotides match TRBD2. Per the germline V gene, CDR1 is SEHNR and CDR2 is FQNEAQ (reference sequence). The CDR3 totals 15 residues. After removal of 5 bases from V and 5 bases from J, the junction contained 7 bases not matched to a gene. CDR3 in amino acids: CASSKGGRVHNEQFF. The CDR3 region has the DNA TGTGCCAGCAGCAAGGGCGGGAGGGTGCACAATGAGCAGTTCTTC.

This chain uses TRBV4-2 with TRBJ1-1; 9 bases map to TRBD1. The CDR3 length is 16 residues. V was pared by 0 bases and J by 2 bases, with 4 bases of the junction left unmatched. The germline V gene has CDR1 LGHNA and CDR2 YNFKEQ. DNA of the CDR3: TGTGCCAGCAGCCAAGAAGGGACAGGGCGAAACACTGAAGCTTTCTTT. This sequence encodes CASSQEGTGRNTEAFF.

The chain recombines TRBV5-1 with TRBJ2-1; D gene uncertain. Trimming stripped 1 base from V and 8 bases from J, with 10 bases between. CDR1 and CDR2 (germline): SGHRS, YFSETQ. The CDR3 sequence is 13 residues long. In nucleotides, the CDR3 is TGCGCCAGCAGCTTGTCTCTTCTAGATGAGCAGTTCTTC. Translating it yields CASSLSLLDEQFF.

For the CDR3, the DNA is TGCGCCAGCAGCTTGGTTGTCGCGGGCACTGAAGCTTTCTTT. This encodes CASSLVVAGTEAFF. The chain uses TRBV5-1 and TRBJ1-1; D call uncertain. CDR1 is SGHRS, CDR2 YFSETQ, per germline. The CDR3 extends over 14 amino acids. The ends were cut back, 0 bases at V and 4 bases at J, with 10 bases in the middle.

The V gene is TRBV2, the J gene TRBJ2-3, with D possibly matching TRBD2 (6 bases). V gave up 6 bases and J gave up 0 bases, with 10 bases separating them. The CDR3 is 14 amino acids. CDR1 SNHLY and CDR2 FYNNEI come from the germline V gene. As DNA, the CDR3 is TGTGCCAGCAGGGGTGGGACTAGCACAGATACGCAGTATTTT. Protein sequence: CASRGGTSTDTQYF. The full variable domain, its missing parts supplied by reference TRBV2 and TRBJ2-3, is EPEVTQTPSHQVTQMGQEVILRCVPISNHLYFYWYRQILGQKVEFLVSFYNNEISEKSEIFDDQFSVERPDGSNFTLKIRSTKLEDSAMYFCASRGGTSTDTQYFGPGTRLTVL.

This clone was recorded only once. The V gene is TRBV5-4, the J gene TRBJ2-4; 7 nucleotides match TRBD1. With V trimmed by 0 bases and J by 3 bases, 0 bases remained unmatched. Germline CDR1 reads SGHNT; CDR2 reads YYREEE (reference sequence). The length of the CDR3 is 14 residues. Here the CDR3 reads CASSLGDSKNIQYF. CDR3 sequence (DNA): TGTGCCAGCAGCTTGGGGGACAGCAAAAACATTCAGTACTTC. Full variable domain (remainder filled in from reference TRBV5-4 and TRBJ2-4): ETGVTQSPTHLIKTRGQQVTLRCSSQSGHNTVSWYQQALGQGPQFIFQYYREEENGRGNFPPRFSGLQFPNYSSELNVNALELDDSALYLCASSLGDSKNIQYFGAGTRLSVL.